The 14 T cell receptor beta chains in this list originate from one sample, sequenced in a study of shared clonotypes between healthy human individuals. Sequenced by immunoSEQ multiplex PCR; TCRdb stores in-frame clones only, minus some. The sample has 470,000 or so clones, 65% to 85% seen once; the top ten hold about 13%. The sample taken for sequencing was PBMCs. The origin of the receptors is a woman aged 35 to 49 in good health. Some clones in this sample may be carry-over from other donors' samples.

The CDR3 region has the DNA TGTGCCAGCAGCTCACAGGGGGCCTACAATGAGCAGTTCTTC. This gives the protein CASSSQGAYNEQFF. J is TRBJ2-1 and V is TRBV5-6; TRBD1 matches 8 bases. CDR1 is SGHDT, CDR2 YYEEEE, per germline. This CDR3 contains 14 residues. V shed 3 bases and J 2 bases; nucleotides not matched to a gene: 1.

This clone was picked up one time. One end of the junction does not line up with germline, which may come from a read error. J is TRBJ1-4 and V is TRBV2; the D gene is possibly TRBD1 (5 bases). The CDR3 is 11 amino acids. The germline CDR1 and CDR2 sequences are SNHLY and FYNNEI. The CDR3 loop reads CASQGYEELLF. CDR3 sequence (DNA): TGTGCCAGTCAGGGTTATGAAGAACTGCTTTTT.

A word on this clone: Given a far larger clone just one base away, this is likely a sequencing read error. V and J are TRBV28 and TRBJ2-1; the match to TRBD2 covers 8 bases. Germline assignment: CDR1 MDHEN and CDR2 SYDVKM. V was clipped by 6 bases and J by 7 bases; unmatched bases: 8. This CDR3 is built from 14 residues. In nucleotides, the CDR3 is TGTGCCAGCAGACTAGCGGAAGGGTATAATGAGCAGTTCTTC. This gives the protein CASRLAEGYNEQFF.

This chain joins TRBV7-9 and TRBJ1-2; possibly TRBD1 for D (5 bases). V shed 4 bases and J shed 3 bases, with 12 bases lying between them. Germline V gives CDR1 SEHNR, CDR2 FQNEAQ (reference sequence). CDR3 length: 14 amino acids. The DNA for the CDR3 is TGTGCCAGCAGCTGGGGGTGGCAGCACTATGGCTACACCTTC. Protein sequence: CASSWGWQHYGYTF.

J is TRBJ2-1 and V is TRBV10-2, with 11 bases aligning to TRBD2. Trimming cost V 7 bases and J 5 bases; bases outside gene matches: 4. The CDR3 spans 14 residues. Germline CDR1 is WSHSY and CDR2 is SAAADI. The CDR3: CASKLAGGDNEQFF. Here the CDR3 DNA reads TGCGCCAGCAAATTAGCGGGAGGGGACAATGAGCAGTTCTTC.

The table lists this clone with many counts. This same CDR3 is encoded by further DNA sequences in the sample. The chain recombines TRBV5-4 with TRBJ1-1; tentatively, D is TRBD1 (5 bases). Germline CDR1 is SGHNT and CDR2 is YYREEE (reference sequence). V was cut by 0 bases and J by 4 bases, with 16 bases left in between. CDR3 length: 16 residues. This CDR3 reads CASSLAPGEKGTEAFF. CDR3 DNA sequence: TGTGCCAGCAGCTTGGCCCCGGGGGAGAAGGGCACTGAAGCTTTCTTT.

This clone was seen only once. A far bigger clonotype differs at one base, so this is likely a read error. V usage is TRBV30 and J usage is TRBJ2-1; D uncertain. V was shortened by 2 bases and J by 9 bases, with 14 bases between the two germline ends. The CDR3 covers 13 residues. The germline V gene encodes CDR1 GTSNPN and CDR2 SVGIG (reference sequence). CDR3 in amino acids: CAWSSLTQSEQFF. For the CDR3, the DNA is TGTGCCTGGAGTAGTCTTACCCAGAGTGAGCAGTTCTTC.

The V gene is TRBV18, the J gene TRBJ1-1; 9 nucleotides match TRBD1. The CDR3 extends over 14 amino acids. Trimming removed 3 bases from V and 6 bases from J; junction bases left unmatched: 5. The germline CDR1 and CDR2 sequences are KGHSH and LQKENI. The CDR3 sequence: CASSPGQGGSEAFF. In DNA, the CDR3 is TGTGCCAGCTCACCGGGACAGGGAGGGTCTGAAGCTTTCTTT.

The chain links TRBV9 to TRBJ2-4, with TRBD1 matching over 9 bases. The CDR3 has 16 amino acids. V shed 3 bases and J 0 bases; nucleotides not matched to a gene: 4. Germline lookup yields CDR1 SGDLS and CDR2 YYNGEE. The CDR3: CASSGDRALAKNIQYF. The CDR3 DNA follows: TGTGCCAGCAGCGGGGACAGGGCCTTAGCCAAAAACATTCAGTACTTC.

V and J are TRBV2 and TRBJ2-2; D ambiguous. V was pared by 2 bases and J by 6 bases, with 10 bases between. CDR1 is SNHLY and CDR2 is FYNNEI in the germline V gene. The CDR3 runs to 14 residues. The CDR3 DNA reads TGTGCCAGCAGTGAAATTCCCAGGTCCGGGGAGCTGTTTTTT. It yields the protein CASSEIPRSGELFF.

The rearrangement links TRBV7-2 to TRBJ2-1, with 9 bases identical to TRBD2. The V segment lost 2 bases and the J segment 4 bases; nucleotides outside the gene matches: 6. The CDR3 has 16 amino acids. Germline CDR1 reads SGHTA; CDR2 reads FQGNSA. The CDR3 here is CASSLSGRRKYNEQFF. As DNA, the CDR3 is TGTGCCAGCAGCTTAAGCGGGAGGAGGAAGTACAATGAGCAGTTCTTC.

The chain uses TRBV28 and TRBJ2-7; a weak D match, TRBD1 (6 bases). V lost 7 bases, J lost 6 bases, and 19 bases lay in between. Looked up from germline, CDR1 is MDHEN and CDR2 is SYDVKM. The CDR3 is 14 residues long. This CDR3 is CASTTRTDPSEQYF. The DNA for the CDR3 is TGTGCCAGCACCACCAGGACAGACCCCTCCGAGCAGTACTTC.

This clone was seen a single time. The CDR3 DNA sequence: TGTGCCAGCAGCTTGATCGGGTTGGATGAGCAGTTCTTC. It specifies CASSLIGLDEQFF. The chain has TRBV5-4 and TRBJ2-1, with no clear D. V lost 1 base and J 8 bases, leaving 10 bases between the germline ends. The CDR3 length is 13 residues. Germline V gene lookup returns CDR1 SGHNT and CDR2 YYREEE (reference sequence).

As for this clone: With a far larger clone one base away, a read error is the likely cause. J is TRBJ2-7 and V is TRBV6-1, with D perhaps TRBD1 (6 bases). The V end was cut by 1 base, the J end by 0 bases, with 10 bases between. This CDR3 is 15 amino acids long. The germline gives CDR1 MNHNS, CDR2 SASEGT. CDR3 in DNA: TGTGCCAGCAGTGAAGTGGGGACACGCTCCTACGAGCAGTACTTC. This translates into CASSEVGTRSYEQYF.